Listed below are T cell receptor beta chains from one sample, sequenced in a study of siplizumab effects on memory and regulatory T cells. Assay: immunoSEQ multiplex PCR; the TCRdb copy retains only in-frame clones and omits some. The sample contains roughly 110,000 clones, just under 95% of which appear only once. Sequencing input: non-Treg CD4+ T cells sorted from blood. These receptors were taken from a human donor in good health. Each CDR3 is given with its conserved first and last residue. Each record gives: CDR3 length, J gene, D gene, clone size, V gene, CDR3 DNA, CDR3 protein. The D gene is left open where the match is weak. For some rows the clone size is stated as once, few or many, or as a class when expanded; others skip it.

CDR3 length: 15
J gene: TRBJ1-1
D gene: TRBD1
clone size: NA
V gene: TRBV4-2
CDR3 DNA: TGTGCCAGCAGCCAAGATCCCCGGACAGGAGCTGAAGCTTTCTTT
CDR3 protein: CASSQDPRTGAEAFF

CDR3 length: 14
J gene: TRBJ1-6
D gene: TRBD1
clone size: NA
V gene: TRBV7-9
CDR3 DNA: TGTGCCAGCAGTCCCGGGACAGGGTATTCACCCCTCCACTTT
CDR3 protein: CASSPGTGYSPLHF

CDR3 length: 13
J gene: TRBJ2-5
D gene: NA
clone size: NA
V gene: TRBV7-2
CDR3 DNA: TGTGCCAGCAGCTTGGGGGGTGGCGAGACCCAGTACTTC
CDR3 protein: CASSLGGGETQYF

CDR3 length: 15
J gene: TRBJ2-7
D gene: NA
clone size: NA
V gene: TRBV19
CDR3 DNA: TGTGCCAGTAGTGATCCCGCGAAGCAGGCCTACGAGCAGTACTTC
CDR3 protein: CASSDPAKQAYEQYF

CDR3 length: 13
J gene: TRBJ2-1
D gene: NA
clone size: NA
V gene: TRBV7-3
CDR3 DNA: TGTGCCAGCAGCTTGACTAACTACAATGAGCAGTTCTTC
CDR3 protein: CASSLTNYNEQFF

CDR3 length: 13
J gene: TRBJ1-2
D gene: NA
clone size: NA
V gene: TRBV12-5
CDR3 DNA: TGTGCTAGTGGCGACCGGACCTACTATGGCTACACCTTC
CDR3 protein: CASGDRTYYGYTF

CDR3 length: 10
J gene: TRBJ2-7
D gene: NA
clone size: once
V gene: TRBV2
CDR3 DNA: TGTGCCAGCAGTGTCACCGAGCAGTACTTC
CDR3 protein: CASSVTEQYF

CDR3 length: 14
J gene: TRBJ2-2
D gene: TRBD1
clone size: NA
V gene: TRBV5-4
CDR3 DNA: TGTGCCAGCAGCTTAGGGGGCGCGGGCGGGGAGCTGTTTTTT
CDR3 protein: CASSLGGAGGELFF

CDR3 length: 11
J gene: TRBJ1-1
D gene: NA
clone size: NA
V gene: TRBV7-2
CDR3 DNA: TGTGCCAGCAGCTCGAGCACTGAAGCTTTCTTT
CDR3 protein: CASSSSTEAFF

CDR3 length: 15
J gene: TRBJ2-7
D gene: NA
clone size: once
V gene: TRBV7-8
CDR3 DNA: TGTGCCAGCAGCTTAGCGGGGCGCCTTTCCTACGAGCAGTACTTC
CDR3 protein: CASSLAGRLSYEQYF

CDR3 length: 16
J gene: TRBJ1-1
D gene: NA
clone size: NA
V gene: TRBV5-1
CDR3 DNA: TGCGCCAGCCATCATGGTGCCGGGGGGCCCAACACTGAAGCTTTCTTT
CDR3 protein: CASHHGAGGPNTEAFF

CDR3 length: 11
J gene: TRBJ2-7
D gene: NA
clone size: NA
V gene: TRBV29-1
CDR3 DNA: TGCAGCGTTGAAGGGGACCCGGGGCAGTACTTC
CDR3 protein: CSVEGDPGQYF

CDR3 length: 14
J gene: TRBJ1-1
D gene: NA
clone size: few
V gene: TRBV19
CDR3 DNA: TGTGCCAGTAGTATAGGCCAGAAGGGCACTGAAGCTTTCTTT
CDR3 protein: CASSIGQKGTEAFF

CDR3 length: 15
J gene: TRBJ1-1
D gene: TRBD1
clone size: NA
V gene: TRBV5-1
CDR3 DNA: TGCGCCAGCAGCCATCGACAGGGCGGGAACACTGAAGCTTTCTTT
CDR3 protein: CASSHRQGGNTEAFF

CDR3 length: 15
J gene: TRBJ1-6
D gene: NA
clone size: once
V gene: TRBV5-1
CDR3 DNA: TGCGCCAGCAGCCTGAGTGGGGGCGCGGATTCACCCCTCCACTTT
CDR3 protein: CASSLSGGADSPLHF

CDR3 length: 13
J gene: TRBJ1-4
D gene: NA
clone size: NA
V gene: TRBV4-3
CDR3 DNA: TGCGCCAGCAGCCAGCTTTCAGGAGAAAAACTGTTTTTT
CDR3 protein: CASSQLSGEKLFF

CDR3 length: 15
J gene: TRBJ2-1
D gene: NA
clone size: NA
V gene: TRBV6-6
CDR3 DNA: TGTGCCAGCAGTTACTCGGTTTCCCCCCTCAATGAGCAGTTCTTC
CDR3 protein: CASSYSVSPLNEQFF

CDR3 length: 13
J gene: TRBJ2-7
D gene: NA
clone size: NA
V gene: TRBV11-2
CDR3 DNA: TGTGCCAGCAGCTATTCCAGGGTTTTCGAGCAGTACTTC
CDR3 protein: CASSYSRVFEQYF

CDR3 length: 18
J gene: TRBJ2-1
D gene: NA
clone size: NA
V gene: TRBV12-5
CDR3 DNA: TGTGCTAGTGGTTTTTCAACAAACCGGGACACCACCTACAATGAGCAGTTCTTC
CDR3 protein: CASGFSTNRDTTYNEQFF

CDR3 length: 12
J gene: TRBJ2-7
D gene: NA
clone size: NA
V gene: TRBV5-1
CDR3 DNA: TGCGCCAGCAGCTTAGAGAGCTACGAGCAGTACTTC
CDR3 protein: CASSLESYEQYF